This T cell receptor (beta chain) emerged from a study of identical twins. Study observations and caveats: Out-of-frame sharing of TCR alpha in monozygotic twins was underestimated by models. Fewer insertions were carried by abundant cord blood beta clonotypes, but none was seen in memory repertoires.

In this sample, this clonotype turned up a few times. Its antigen is undetermined. V lost 5 bases and J lost 3; bases outside the gene matches: 18. CDR1 is LNHNV, CDR2 YYDKDF, per germline (reference sequence). The CDR3 runs to 19 residues. MiXCR, applied by TCRdb to the 5' RACE reads, yields one record per CDR3 protein. The sample has approximately 550,000 distinct CDR3 sequences; about 22% are singletons. This sample was shared with a second study, whose subject was yellow fever vaccine responses in identical twins.

The genes are TRBV15 and TRBJ2-1; 8 bases match TRBD1. The sequenced sample consisted of CD4+ T cells sorted from blood. The sequence was collected from a woman between 18 and 29 years old in good health. The CDR3 DNA is TGTGCCACCAGCCCACCCGGGACAGGCTACTACATTCTCTACAATGAGCAGTTCTTC. As protein: CATSPPGTGYYILYNEQFF.